The 9 T cell receptor beta chains below come from one sample, sequenced in a study of T-cell reconstitution after alpha-beta-depleted transplantation in children. For TCRbeta, the library was prepared with unique molecular identifiers. TCRdb called the PCR reads again in MiXCR, with one record for every CDR3 protein. The profile covers fewer than 750,000 distinct CDR3 sequences, with more than 20% appearing a single time and approximately 14% taken by the ten largest. Material: PBMCs, mostly from graft donor cells, obtained 360 days after TCRalphabeta/CD19-depleted stem cell transplant. These receptors originate from a boy under two years old who had a stem cell transplant for acute myeloid leukemia, so the T cells may come from the graft donor.

The chain employs TRBV11-2 and TRBJ2-2; 13 nucleotides align to TRBD2. CDR3 length equals 16 residues. Trimming removed 2 bases from V and 4 bases from J; junction bases left unmatched: 1. Germline values: CDR1 SGHAT, CDR2 FQNNGV. This chain's CDR3 is CASSLRTSGGTGELFF. CDR3 in DNA: TGTGCCAGCAGCTTACGGACTAGCGGGGGCACCGGGGAGCTGTTTTTT.

This chain links TRBV28 with TRBJ2-5; TRBD2 is a possible D gene (6 bases). Germline V gene lookup returns CDR1 MDHEN and CDR2 SYDVKM. The CDR3 sequence is 15 residues long. V lost 6 bases to trimming and J lost 5 bases, with 19 bases between them. The CDR3 coding sequence is TGTGCCAGCAGCCCGCCCCGGGGAGGTTATGAGACCCAGTACTTC. Translated: CASSPPRGGYETQYF.

There are a few counts of this clonotype. The rearrangement links TRBV11-3 to TRBJ2-3, with 8 bases aligning to TRBD2. V lost 6 bases, J lost 7 bases, and 9 bases stayed unmatched. The germline V gene encodes CDR1 SGHNT and CDR2 YENEEA. This CDR3 is 14 amino acids long. Written as DNA, the CDR3 is TGTGCCAGCAGTCCCGGGGGGGAGTGGAATACGCAGTATTTT. Translation: CASSPGGEWNTQYF.

V usage is TRBV19 and J usage is TRBJ1-5, with 9 positions matching TRBD1. The CDR3 has 13 residues. CDR1 is LNHDA, CDR2 SQIVND, per germline (reference sequence). Losses at the gene ends were 8 bases for V and 5 bases for J; bases not matched to a gene: 4. CDR3 protein: CASGTGPYQPQHF. For the CDR3, the DNA is TGTGCCAGTGGGACAGGGCCTTATCAGCCCCAGCATTTT.

The CDR3 nucleotides read TGTGCCAGCAGTCCACTGGCCCTGGAGGGCTATGGCTACACCTTC. Protein sequence: CASSPLALEGYGYTF. V and J are TRBV6-1 and TRBJ1-2, with D hard to call. V was trimmed by 5 bases and J by 4 bases, leaving 17 bases between them. The CDR3 is 15 residues long. Germline lookup yields CDR1 MNHNS and CDR2 SASEGT.

This clonotype was found many times. The chain couples TRBV20-1 to TRBJ2-7, with D possibly called TRBD1 or TRBD2 (5 bases each). The CDR3 contains 15 residues. Trimming removed 4 bases from V and 0 bases from J, with 16 bases in between. The germline V gene has CDR1 DFQATT and CDR2 SNEGSKA (reference sequence). The CDR3: CSANPFIGGSYEQYF. The DNA for the CDR3 is TGCAGTGCTAACCCGTTCATTGGGGGCTCCTACGAGCAGTACTTC.

The rearrangement uses TRBV20-1 and TRBJ2-1, with 8 bases fitting TRBD2. Germline-derived CDR1 and CDR2 are DFQATT and SNEGSKA (reference sequence). The CDR3 has 13 residues. With 0 bases clipped from V and 8 bases from J, the junction kept 3 bases outside the gene matches. In DNA, the CDR3 is TGCAGTGCTAGAGAGGCGGGGGGCCATGAGCAGTTCTTC. It translates to CSAREAGGHEQFF.

This clonotype was seen at least ten times. Likely a read error: the CDR3 ends without its conserved phenylalanine or tryptophan. The chain has TRBV28 and TRBJ2-5; no firm D call. The germline CDR1 and CDR2 sequences are MDHEN and SYDVKM. Trimming shortened V by 3 bases and J by 4 bases, and 9 bases separated the two germline ends. The CDR3 extends over 13 amino acids. CDR3 nucleotide sequence: TGTGCCAGCAGTTTTGGGTTAGGAGAGACCCAGTACTTG. The encoded protein is CASSFGLGETQYL.

This clonotype was detected only a few times. The chain recombines TRBV6-1 with TRBJ2-7, with 7 positions matching TRBD2. The germline gives CDR1 MNHNS, CDR2 SASEGT. This CDR3 comprises 15 residues. After removal of 6 bases from V and 1 base from J, the junction contained 9 bases not matched to a gene. The CDR3 DNA is TGTGCCAGCAGCCCATCGGGGAGGGAATCCTACGAGCAGTACGTC. Translation gives CASSPSGRESYEQYV.